The sequence of this T cell receptor (beta chain) was determined in a study of blood T cell repertoires in COVID-19. Turning to the study itself: The United States, Italy and Spain supplied acute and convalescent COVID-19 samples. Sample material is recorded as cDNA or gDNA derived from T cells, B-cell-depleted T cells, or PBMCs.

Trimming at V came to 3 bases and at J to 6 bases, leaving 10 bases not matched to a gene. Germline assignment: CDR1 KGHSH and CDR2 LQKENI. This CDR3 is built from 15 residues. Only in-frame clones appear in the TCRdb table, and some are missing; sequencing was by immunoSEQ multiplex PCR. The sample records around 310,000 clones, 90% being singletons. The J gene is TRBJ1-1, the V gene TRBV18, with 7 positions matching TRBD1. The TCR comes from a woman aged 40 to 50 with COVID-19, enrolled during active disease. Sequencing was performed on peripheral blood. CDR3 loop: CASSPQTGASAEAFF. CDR3 bases: TGTGCCAGCTCACCCCAAACAGGGGCTTCTGCTGAAGCTTTCTTT.